Listed below are T cell receptor beta chains from one sample, sequenced in a study of blood T cells in healthy people across ages. TCRdb reprocessed the 5' RACE reads with MiXCR, giving one entry per CDR3 protein. The table lists about 1.4 million distinct CDR3 sequences, almost 60% of them singletons. Input material: blood. Source of these receptors: a man between 18 and 35 years old in good health. The CDR3 runs from the conserved cysteine through the conserved F or W. D genes are given only for firm matches. Size values are once, few and many counts, or a class for expanded clones, and some rows have none.

D: TRBD2; size: once; length: 16; J: TRBJ2-3; V: TRBV4-1; CDR3: CASSHWTSGRTDTQYF; DNA: TGCGCCAGCAGCCATTGGACTAGCGGGAGGACAGATACGCAGTATTTT
D: TRBD2; size: few; length: 16; J: TRBJ2-7; V: TRBV20-1; CDR3: CSARSGTSGRSYEQYF; DNA: TGCAGTGCCAGGTCCGGGACTAGCGGGAGGTCCTACGAGCAGTACTTC
D: .; size: .; length: 14; J: TRBJ2-1; V: TRBV12-3/TRBV12-4; CDR3: CASSQNLIDKEQFF; DNA: TGTGCCAGCAGCCAAAACCTTATTGACAAAGAGCAGTTCTTC
D: .; size: .; length: 14; J: TRBJ2-1; V: TRBV12-3/TRBV12-4; CDR3: CASTRGRGSNEQFF; DNA: TGTGCCAGCACTCGAGGCAGGGGAAGCAATGAGCAGTTCTTC
D: TRBD1; size: few; length: 15; J: TRBJ1-4; V: TRBV4-1; CDR3: CASSQVGQGGEKLFF; DNA: TGCGCCAGCAGCCAGGTTGGGCAGGGGGGTGAAAAACTGTTTTTT
D: .; size: .; length: 15; J: TRBJ2-7; V: TRBV4-2; CDR3: CASSLEGTVVYEQYF; DNA: TGTGCCAGCAGCCTGGAGGGAACAGTAGTATACGAGCAGTACTTC
D: TRBD1; size: .; length: 14; J: TRBJ1-2; V: TRBV24-1; CDR3: CATSEGAGGSGYTF; DNA: TGTGCCACCAGTGAAGGGGCAGGGGGAAGTGGCTACACCTTC
D: .; size: few; length: 15; J: TRBJ2-7; V: TRBV6-1; CDR3: CASTQDSPLLYEQYF; DNA: TGTGCCAGCACCCAGGACAGTCCTCTTCTCTACGAGCAGTACTTC
D: .; size: once; length: 15; J: TRBJ1-2; V: TRBV6-5; CDR3: CASSRRMSPSSGYTF; DNA: TGTGCCAGCTCCCGGAGAATGAGCCCCTCATCTGGCTACACCTTC
D: .; size: .; length: 14; J: TRBJ2-7; V: TRBV6-1; CDR3: CASREGPRTGEQYF; DNA: TGTGCCAGCAGAGAGGGTCCGAGGACCGGCGAGCAGTACTTC
D: .; size: .; length: 12; J: TRBJ2-4; V: TRBV29-1; CDR3: CSIQGPKNIQYF; DNA: TGCAGCATACAGGGTCCCAAAAACATTCAGTACTTC
D: .; size: .; length: 14; J: TRBJ2-5; V: TRBV28; CDR3: CASSLFGGWETQYF; DNA: TGTGCCAGCAGTTTATTTGGGGGTTGGGAGACCCAGTACTTC
D: .; size: few; length: 11; J: TRBJ2-1; V: TRBV11-1; CDR3: CASSRAREQFF; DNA: TGTGCCAGCAGCAGAGCTCGGGAGCAGTTCTTC
D: .; size: .; length: 12; J: TRBJ2-5; V: TRBV3-1; CDR3: CASSQGYYGQYF; DNA: TGTGCCAGCAGCCAAGGTTACTACGGGCAGTACTTC
D: .; size: .; length: 11; J: TRBJ2-7; V: TRBV12-5; CDR3: CASGLVHEQYF; DNA: TGTGCTAGTGGTTTGGTGCACGAGCAGTACTTC
D: TRBD2; size: .; length: 14; J: TRBJ2-7; V: TRBV2; CDR3: CASNRLAGAEEQYF; DNA: TGTGCCAGCAACCGACTAGCGGGAGCAGAAGAGCAGTACTTC
D: .; size: few; length: 14; J: TRBJ2-5; V: TRBV6-1; CDR3: CASLGGQFQETQYF; DNA: TGTGCCAGCCTGGGGGGACAGTTCCAAGAGACCCAGTACTTC
D: .; size: .; length: 13; J: TRBJ2-7; V: TRBV19; CDR3: CASRPAQQYEQYF; DNA: TGTGCCAGTAGGCCGGCACAGCAGTACGAGCAGTACTTC